The clone carrying this T cell receptor (beta chain) was found many times. Its target is unknown. These data belong to a study of identical twins. Points from the study as a whole: Models predicted less out-of-frame TCR alpha sharing in monozygotic twins than was found.

Trimming took 1 base from V and 1 from J, leaving 13 bases between them. In germline, CDR1 is SGHVS, CDR2 FQNEAQ. The CDR3 has 16 residues. MiXCR, applied by TCRdb to the 5' RACE reads, yields one record per CDR3 protein. The profile covers some 600,000 distinct CDR3 sequences, with about 7.6% appearing a single time and less than 2% taken by the ten largest. The sample was also linked to a second study, of yellow fever vaccine responses in identical twins. Per that paper: Twins' vaccine T cell responses were reported to seem partly convergent and partly personalized.

The gene calls are TRBV7-8 and TRBJ1-1; D is unresolved. Sequenced input: PBMCs. The TCR was taken from a woman aged 18-29 years in good health. The CDR3 coding sequence is TGTGCCAGCAGCTTAGTAGGCGTTGGCGGGAACACTGAAGCTTTCTTT. Amino acid sequence: CASSLVGVGGNTEAFF.